What follows are 28 T cell receptor beta chains derived from one specimen sequenced in a study of T-cell memory formation after mild COVID-19. In TCRdb, the 5' RACE reads were re-called with MiXCR into one record per CDR3 protein. Of almost 550,000 distinct CDR3 sequences in the sample, around 21% were seen once. The sequenced material came from PBMCs or a T cell subset sorted from them (not recorded which). Receptors were obtained from an adult woman who had mild COVID-19 (a few samples of this study predate the infection). Cell type and time point are not known.

V usage is TRBV6-5 and J usage is TRBJ2-1; the match to TRBD2 covers 7 bases. The CDR3 covers 17 residues. Germline V gene lookup returns CDR1 MNHEY and CDR2 SVGAGI. J lost 7 bases, V lost 0 bases, and 12 bases had no gene match. The CDR3 region has the DNA TGTGCCAGCAGTTACTCGATGGGGAGGGTCCGGGAGAATGAGCAGTTCTTC. It encodes CASSYSMGRVRENEQFF.

V gene TRBV6-2 or TRBV6-3 combines with J gene TRBJ2-2; tentative D call: TRBD2 (6 bases). The V gene lost 5 bases and the J gene lost 6 bases, with 16 bases spanning the gap. From germline, CDR1 is MNHEY and CDR2 SVGEGT. The CDR3 totals 15 residues. The CDR3 loop reads CASSTDQRVPGELFF. DNA of the CDR3: TGTGCCAGCAGTACCGATCAGCGGGTTCCCGGGGAGCTGTTTTTT.

The chain employs TRBV9 and TRBJ2-6; D is tentatively TRBD1 or TRBD2 (5 bases each). The CDR3 sequence is 18 residues long. The V end was cut by 4 bases, the J end by 2 bases, with 19 bases between. The germline V gene has CDR1 SGDLS and CDR2 YYNGEE. CDR3 loop: CASSLEGKSFAGANVLTF. In DNA form, the CDR3 reads TGTGCCAGCAGCTTAGAGGGGAAGTCGTTCGCTGGGGCCAACGTCCTGACTTTC.

This clonotype was detected ten times or more. The chain recombines TRBV20-1 with TRBJ2-5; D not resolved. CDR3 length: 12 amino acids. Germline CDR1 and CDR2: DFQATT and SNEGSKA (reference sequence). With 3 bases removed from V and 1 base from J, the gap between germline ends came to 6 bases. The CDR3 sequence is CSASSLQETQYF. In DNA form, the CDR3 reads TGCAGTGCTAGCAGTCTCCAAGAGACCCAGTACTTC.

This clonotype was seen only a few times. The rearrangement joins TRBV5-1 to TRBJ1-2; D not resolved. The CDR3 totals 14 residues. V was cut by 4 bases and J by 6 bases, with 16 bases left in between. Germline values: CDR1 SGHRS, CDR2 YFSETQ. CDR3 sequence (DNA): TGCGCCAGCAGCCCCCCCGCCCCCGGGGATGGCTACACCTTC. This translates into CASSPPAPGDGYTF. Filled out from reference TRBV5-1 and TRBJ1-2, the complete variable domain reads KAGVTQTPRYLIKTRGQQVTLSCSPISGHRSVSWYQQTPGQGLQFLFEYFSETQRNKGNFPGRFSGRQFSNSRSEMNVSTLELGDSALYLCASSPPAPGDGYTFGSGTRLTVV.

The V gene is TRBV4-2, the J gene TRBJ2-1, with a weak D call TRBD1 (6 bases). The CDR3 is 13 amino acids. V lost 6 bases to trimming and J lost 8 bases, with 14 bases between them. CDR1 and CDR2 from the germline V gene are LGHNA and YNFKEQ. This CDR3 reads CASSPDSGYEQFF. As DNA, the CDR3 is TGTGCCAGCAGTCCGGACAGCGGATATGAGCAGTTCTTC.

This clonotype was recorded a few times. The chain has TRBV20-1 and TRBJ2-7; 9 bases match TRBD2. V lost 1 base and J lost 2; bases outside the gene matches: 6. Germline assignment: CDR1 DFQATT and CDR2 SNEGSKA (reference sequence). The CDR3 is 15 residues long. The CDR3 is CSARVRKREAYEQYF. The CDR3, as DNA: TGCAGTGCTAGAGTTCGAAAGCGGGAGGCCTACGAGCAGTACTTC.

This clonotype showed up just a few times. The rearrangement uses TRBV19 and TRBJ1-2; the match to TRBD1 covers 7 bases. The germline CDR1 and CDR2 sequences are LNHDA and SQIVND (reference sequence). This CDR3 has 16 amino acids. The junction had 14 bases not matched to a gene; V was cut back by 4 bases and J by 6 bases. As DNA, the CDR3 is TGTGCCAGTAGTACCCCTCCGGGACAGTCTTCTAATGGCTACACCTTC. It is translated as CASSTPPGQSSNGYTF.

This clonotype was seen a few times. The rearrangement joins TRBV20-1 to TRBJ2-3, with 10 bases aligning to TRBD2. CDR1 and CDR2 from the germline V gene are DFQATT and SNEGSKA (reference sequence). Losses at the gene ends were 2 bases for V and 1 base for J; bases not matched to a gene: 6. This CDR3 is 16 amino acids long. CDR3 DNA sequence: TGCAGTGCTAGAAAAACTAGCGGGATTCGCACAGATACGCAGTATTTT. Its protein is CSARKTSGIRTDTQYF.

This chain links TRBV5-1 with TRBJ1-2, with D possibly TRBD1 on 6 matching bases. The CDR3 runs to 12 residues. Germline V CDR1 and CDR2: SGHRS, YFSETQ. Trimming left V 2 bases short and J 5 bases short, with 7 bases between. For the CDR3, the DNA is TGCGCCAGCAGCTTTGGACAGTATGGCTACACCTTC. Translating it yields CASSFGQYGYTF.

The rearrangement joins TRBV4-1 to TRBJ2-5; no clear D. The V and J ends lost 8 bases and 5 bases respectively, with 15 bases between them. The germline V gene has CDR1 MGHRA and CDR2 YSYEKL. The length of the CDR3 is 13 residues. In DNA form, the CDR3 reads TGCGCCAGCGGAATTACAGTAATCGAGACCCAGTACTTC. Translating gives CASGITVIETQYF.

This rearrangement joins TRBV19 to TRBJ1-1, with a possible D match to TRBD1 (6 bases). This CDR3 is 14 amino acids long. V was pared by 3 bases and J by 3 bases, with 11 bases between. CDR1 is LNHDA and CDR2 is SQIVND in the germline V gene (reference sequence). The CDR3 DNA follows: TGTGCCAGTAGTATGTTCGGGGGGCACACTGAAGCTTTCTTT. Amino acids: CASSMFGGHTEAFF.

The V call is TRBV24-1, the J call TRBJ2-5; tentatively, D is TRBD1 (5 bases). Germline V gives CDR1 KGHDR, CDR2 SFDVKD. This CDR3 has 15 amino acids. The V and J ends lost 6 bases and 5 bases respectively, with 18 bases between them. The CDR3 spells CATSLSGATRETQYF. CDR3 nucleotides: TGTGCCACCAGTCTAAGTGGGGCAACCCGGGAGACCCAGTACTTC.

This clonotype was picked up a small number of times. This chain uses TRBV5-1 with TRBJ2-7; possible D gene TRBD1, 6 bases. Germline V gene sequence: CDR1 SGHRS, CDR2 YFSETQ. The CDR3 spans 14 residues. The V and J ends lost 6 bases and 2 bases respectively, with 15 bases between them. The CDR3 DNA follows: TGCGCCAGCACTAAGGACTGGGGGCCCTACGAGCAGTACTTC. Protein sequence: CASTKDWGPYEQYF. The complete variable domain, with remaining parts taken from reference TRBV5-1 and TRBJ2-7, reads KAGVTQTPRYLIKTRGQQVTLSCSPISGHRSVSWYQQTPGQGLQFLFEYFSETQRNKGNFPGRFSGRQFSNSRSEMNVSTLELGDSALYLCASTKDWGPYEQYFGPGTRLTVT.

The chain couples TRBV12-3 or TRBV12-4 to TRBJ1-2; no clear D. The CDR3 is made up of 13 amino acids. Trimming removed 6 bases at V and 6 bases at J, with 14 bases between. Written as DNA, the CDR3 is TGTGCCAGCAGCCTAGTGGACCGGGATGGCTACACCTTC. Translating it yields CASSLVDRDGYTF.

V usage is TRBV9 and J usage is TRBJ2-1; 9 bases agree with TRBD2. Trimming took 3 bases from V and 0 from J; bases not matched to a gene: 13. Per germline, CDR1 SGDLS and CDR2 YYNGEE. The length of the CDR3 is 19 residues. The CDR3 sequence is CASSDSLAGTPSSYNEQFF. Here the CDR3 DNA reads TGTGCCAGCAGCGACTCCCTAGCGGGAACCCCCAGCTCCTACAATGAGCAGTTCTTC.

This clonotype has a handful of counts. The rearrangement uses TRBV7-3 and TRBJ2-3; 13 nucleotides line up with TRBD2. Germline assignment: CDR1 SGHTA and CDR2 FQGTGA. CDR3 length equals 22 residues. J gave up 1 base and V 1 base, and 17 bases lay outside the gene matches. This CDR3 reads CASSLKGTAGLAGVVGTDTQYF. The DNA for the CDR3 is TGTGCCAGCAGCTTAAAAGGAACCGCAGGACTAGCGGGAGTAGTCGGCACAGATACGCAGTATTTT. Complete variable domain (other parts from reference TRBV7-3 and TRBJ2-3): GAGVSQTPSNKVTEKGKYVELRCDPISGHTALYWYRQSLGQGPEFLIYFQGTGAADDSGLPNDRFFAVRPEGSVSTLKIQRTERGDSAVYLCASSLKGTAGLAGVVGTDTQYFGPGTRLTVL.

This clonotype has a handful of counts. The chain recombines TRBV29-1 with TRBJ2-7; 9 bases are a match to TRBD1. Losses at the gene ends were 7 bases for V and 4 bases for J; bases not matched to a gene: 5. CDR3 size: 12 residues. Germline loops: CDR1 SQVTM, CDR2 ANQGSEA. Written as DNA, the CDR3 is TGCAGCGCGGCGGGACAGGGTTACGAGCAGTACTTC. It encodes CSAAGQGYEQYF.

This chain joins TRBV27 and TRBJ2-5, with TRBD1 as a possible D gene (6 bases). Between the trimmed V and J ends, which lost 6 bases and 4 bases, there was a span of 15 bases. The germline gives CDR1 MNHEY, CDR2 SMNVEV (reference sequence). The CDR3 loop spans 14 amino acids. CDR3 DNA sequence: TGTGCCAGCAGCACTGACGCCAGGGGAGAGACCCAGTACTTC. The encoded protein is CASSTDARGETQYF.

The V gene is TRBV6-5, the J gene TRBJ2-2; no clear D gene. The CDR3 has 12 residues. The germline CDR1 and CDR2 sequences are MNHEY and SVGAGI. Trimming stripped 1 base from V and 6 bases from J, with 3 bases between. The CDR3 DNA follows: TGTGCCAGCAGTTACTGGCCCGGGGAGCTGTTTTTT. This encodes CASSYWPGELFF.

This clonotype was seen repeatedly, ten times or more. CDR3 sequence: CASSLRGLNTEAFF. The DNA of the CDR3 is TGTGCCAGCAGCTTAAGAGGGTTGAACACTGAAGCTTTCTTT. This chain links TRBV12-3 or TRBV12-4 with TRBJ1-1; D not certain. Trimming left V 6 bases short and J 0 bases short, with 11 bases between. CDR3 length: 14 amino acids.

In this sample, this clonotype turned up a few times. This rearrangement joins TRBV6-1 to TRBJ1-1; D gene ambiguous. The CDR3 has 14 amino acids. V gave up 0 bases and J gave up 8 bases, with 13 bases separating them. Germline V gives CDR1 MNHNS, CDR2 SASEGT. CDR3 in amino acids: CASSEARRTGEAFF. DNA of the CDR3: TGTGCCAGCAGTGAAGCGCGTAGGACGGGAGAAGCTTTCTTT.

This clonotype was counted between two and nine times. J is TRBJ1-5 and V is TRBV12-3 or TRBV12-4; D not resolved. There are 13 residues in the CDR3. V gave up 5 bases and J gave up 3 bases, with 8 bases separating them. The CDR3 region has the DNA TGTGCCAGCAGTCCTCTGGACAATCAGCCCCAGCATTTT. Amino acids: CASSPLDNQPQHF.

V and J are TRBV7-9 and TRBJ1-4; 10 bases line up with TRBD1. Trimming cost V 1 base and J 0 bases; bases outside gene matches: 5. The CDR3 is made up of 18 amino acids. The V gene's germline CDR1 is SEHNR and CDR2 FQNEAQ (reference sequence). For the CDR3, the DNA is TGTGCCAGCAGCTTAGGGACAGGGGGATTTGCAACTAATGAAAAACTGTTTTTT. Amino acids: CASSLGTGGFATNEKLFF. Supplemented by reference TRBV7-9 and TRBJ1-4, the full variable domain reads DTGVSQNPRHKITKRGQNVTFRCDPISEHNRLYWYRQTLGQGPEFLTYFQNEAQLEKSRLLSDRFSAERPKGSFSTLEIQRTEQGDSAMYLCASSLGTGGFATNEKLFFGSGTQLSVL.

This clonotype was seen more than once but under ten times. The gene calls are TRBV10-3 and TRBJ2-5; 9 bases are a match to TRBD1. V dropped 6 bases and J dropped 5; count of bases not matched to a gene: 13. Germline CDR1 and CDR2: ENHRY and SYGVKD. The CDR3 extends over 16 amino acids. CDR3 bases: TGTGCCATCAGCCAACGACAGGGGGGAAGAGGGGAGACCCAGTACTTC. Its protein product is CAISQRQGGRGETQYF.

This clonotype turned up a few times. The CDR3 reads CASSLVWVGASAYNEQFF. The CDR3 bases are TGTGCCAGCAGCTTAGTATGGGTCGGGGCTAGCGCATACAATGAGCAGTTCTTC. This sequence joins TRBV7-2 and TRBJ2-1; TRBD2 is a possible D gene (6 bases). Germline V CDR1 and CDR2: SGHTA, FQGNSA. Trimming stripped 1 base from V and 4 bases from J, with 20 bases between. This CDR3 has 18 residues.

The chain recombines TRBV12-3 or TRBV12-4 with TRBJ1-2, with a weak D call TRBD1 (6 bases). Trimming pared 4 bases from V and 5 bases from J, leaving 20 bases between. The CDR3 contains 16 residues. The CDR3, as DNA: TGTGCCAGCAGTTCCCACCAAGGGGGGCAGTATTATGGCTACACCTTC. Amino acid sequence: CASSSHQGGQYYGYTF.

A few counts support this clonotype. The chain couples TRBV5-6 to TRBJ2-5, with D perhaps given as TRBD1 or TRBD2 (5 bases each). V was clipped by 4 bases and J by 5 bases, with 15 bases between them. CDR1 and CDR2 (germline): SGHDT, YYEEEE. CDR3 length: 14 amino acids. CDR3 loop: CASSPERGLETQYF. The CDR3 DNA follows: TGTGCCAGCAGCCCGGAGAGGGGTCTGGAGACCCAGTACTTC.